This T cell receptor beta chain emerged from a study of Ad26.COV2.S vaccination and SARS-CoV-2 variants. This clone was counted a single time. What it recognizes is unknown. General study points: Vaccinated and placebo-treated recipients had similar non-spike TCR breadth.

The treatment denotes: roughly 19 received Ad26.COV2.S at low or high dose, single or two shots; 5 received placebo; per-sample allocation not given. Material that was analyzed had been drawn on day 63 after the first vaccine or placebo injection. At a Boston site, the person donating was an adult of 18-55 years. Measured with immunoSEQ multiplex PCR; TCRdb has only the in-frame clones, and not every one. The sample contains around 380,000 clones, roughly nine tenths of which appear only once. The receptor's source is a person between 18 and 65 years old who received the Ad26.COV2.S COVID-19 vaccine or a placebo. Here the sequenced sample was peripheral blood, taken in a trial of Ad26.COV2.S vaccine versus placebo.

This chain's CDR3 is CSAVDNQETQYF. The CDR3 nucleotides read TGCAGCGCCGTGGACAACCAAGAGACCCAGTACTTC. V and J are TRBV29-1 and TRBJ2-5; D may be TRBD1 (5 bases). Germline V gene sequence: CDR1 SQVTM, CDR2 ANQGSEA. This CDR3 spans 12 amino acids. V lost 7 bases, J lost 0 bases, and 9 bases lay in between.